This is a list of T cell receptor beta chains from one sample in a study of blood T cell repertoires in COVID-19. Here immunoSEQ multiplex PCR was the method, and the copy in TCRdb shows in-frame clones only, minus some. The sample carries 100,000 to 150,000 clones, about 83% recorded once. The sequencing input was peripheral blood. The source of these receptors is a man aged 80 or over with active or convalescent COVID-19. Each CDR3 is given with its conserved first and last residue.

v_gene	j_gene	CDR3aa
TRBV11-2	TRBJ1-3	CASSTLASGNTIYF
TRBV6-6	TRBJ2-7	CASSYSGRSYEQYF
TRBV7-2	TRBJ1-3	CASSSPENTIYF
TRBV2	TRBJ1-4	CASSQTDATNEKLFF
TRBV5-8	TRBJ2-3	CASSLPGGSSTDTQYF
TRBV2	TRBJ1-1	CASVVGAGTEAFF
TRBV27	TRBJ2-7	CASREQNRYEQYF
TRBV9	TRBJ2-3	CASSVGRAGIHTQYF
TRBV7-2	TRBJ1-6	CASSLTSPGQGGNSPLHF
TRBV30	TRBJ1-5	CAWSPKTGFSNQPQHF